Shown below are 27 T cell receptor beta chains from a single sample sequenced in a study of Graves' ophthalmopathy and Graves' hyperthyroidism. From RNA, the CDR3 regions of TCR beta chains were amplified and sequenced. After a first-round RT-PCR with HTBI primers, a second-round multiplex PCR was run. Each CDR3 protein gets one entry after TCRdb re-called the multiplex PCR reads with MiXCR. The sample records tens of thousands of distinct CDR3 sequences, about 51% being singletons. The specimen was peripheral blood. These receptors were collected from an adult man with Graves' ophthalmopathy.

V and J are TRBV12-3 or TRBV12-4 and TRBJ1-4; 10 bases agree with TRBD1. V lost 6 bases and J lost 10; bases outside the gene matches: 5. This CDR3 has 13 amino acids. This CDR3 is CASSRQGAGKLFF. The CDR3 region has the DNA TGTGCCAGCAGCCGACAGGGGGCTGGAAAACTGTTTTTT.

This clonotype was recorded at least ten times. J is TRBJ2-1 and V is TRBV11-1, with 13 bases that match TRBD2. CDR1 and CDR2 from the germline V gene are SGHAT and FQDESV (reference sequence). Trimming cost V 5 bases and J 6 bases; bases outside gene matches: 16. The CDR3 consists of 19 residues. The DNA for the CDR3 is TGTGCCAGCAGCCCAGGACTAGCGGGAGAAACGAAATGGGGCAATGAGCAGTTCTTC. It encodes CASSPGLAGETKWGNEQFF.

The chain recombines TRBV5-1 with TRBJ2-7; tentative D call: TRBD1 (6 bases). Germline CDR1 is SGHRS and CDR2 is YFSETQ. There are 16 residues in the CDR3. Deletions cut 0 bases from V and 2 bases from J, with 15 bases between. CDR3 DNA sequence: TGCGCCAGCAGCTTGGAATACCGGGACATCGCCTACGAGCAGTACTTC. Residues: CASSLEYRDIAYEQYF.

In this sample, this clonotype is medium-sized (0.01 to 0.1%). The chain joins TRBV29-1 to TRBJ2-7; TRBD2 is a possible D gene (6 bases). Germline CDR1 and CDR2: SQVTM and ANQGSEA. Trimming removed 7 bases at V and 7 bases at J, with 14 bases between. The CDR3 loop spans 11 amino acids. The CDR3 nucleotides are TGCAGCGCCGCGGGAACGGGTGAGCAGTACTTC. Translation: CSAAGTGEQYF.

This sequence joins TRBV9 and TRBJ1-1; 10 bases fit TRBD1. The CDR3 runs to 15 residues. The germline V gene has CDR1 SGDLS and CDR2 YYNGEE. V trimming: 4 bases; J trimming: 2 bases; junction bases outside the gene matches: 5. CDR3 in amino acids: CASSLGTGDNTEAFF. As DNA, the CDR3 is TGTGCCAGCAGCTTGGGGACAGGGGACAACACTGAAGCTTTCTTT.

Written as DNA, the CDR3 is TGTGCCAGTTCCGGAGCTGTGGGGACTTACAATGAGCAGTTCTTC. This sequence encodes CASSGAVGTYNEQFF. The gene calls are TRBV7-9 and TRBJ2-1; TRBD2 is a possible D gene (6 bases). The germline V gene encodes CDR1 SEHNR and CDR2 FQNEAQ (reference sequence). V shed 9 bases and J shed 4 bases, with 19 bases lying between them. The CDR3 length is 15 residues.

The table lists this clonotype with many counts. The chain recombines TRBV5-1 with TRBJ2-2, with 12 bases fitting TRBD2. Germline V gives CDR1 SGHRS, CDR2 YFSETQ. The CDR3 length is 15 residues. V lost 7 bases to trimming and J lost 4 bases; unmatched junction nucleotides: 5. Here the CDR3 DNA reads TGCGCCAGCCGACTAGCGGGGGTTCTCACCGGGGAGCTGTTTTTT. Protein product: CASRLAGVLTGELFF.

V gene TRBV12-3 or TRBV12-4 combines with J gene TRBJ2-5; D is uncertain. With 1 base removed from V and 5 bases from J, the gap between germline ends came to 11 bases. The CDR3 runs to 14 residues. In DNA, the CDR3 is TGTGCCAGCAGTTTAGGGGCTTTGACGGAGACCCAGTACTTC. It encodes CASSLGALTETQYF.

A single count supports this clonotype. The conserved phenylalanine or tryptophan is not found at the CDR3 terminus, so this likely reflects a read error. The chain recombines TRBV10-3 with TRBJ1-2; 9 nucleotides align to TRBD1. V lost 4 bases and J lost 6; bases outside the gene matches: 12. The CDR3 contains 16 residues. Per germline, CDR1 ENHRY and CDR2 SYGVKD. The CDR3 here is CAISGGEGQGRNGYTL. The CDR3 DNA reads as TGTGCCATCAGTGGGGGGGAGGGACAGGGAAGGAATGGCTACACCCTC.

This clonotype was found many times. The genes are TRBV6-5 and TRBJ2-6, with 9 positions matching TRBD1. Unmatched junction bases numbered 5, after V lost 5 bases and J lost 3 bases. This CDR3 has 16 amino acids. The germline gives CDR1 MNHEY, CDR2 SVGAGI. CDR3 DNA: TGTGCCAGCAGTGGCCGGGACAGGGTTGGGGCCAACGTCCTGACTTTC. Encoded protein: CASSGRDRVGANVLTF.

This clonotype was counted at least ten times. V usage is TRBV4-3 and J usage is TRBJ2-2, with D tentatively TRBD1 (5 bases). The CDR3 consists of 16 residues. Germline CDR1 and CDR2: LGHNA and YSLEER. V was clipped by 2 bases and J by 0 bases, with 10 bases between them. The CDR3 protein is CASSQMRTTNTGELFF. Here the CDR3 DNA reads TGCGCCAGCAGCCAAATGAGGACAACGAACACCGGGGAGCTGTTTTTT.

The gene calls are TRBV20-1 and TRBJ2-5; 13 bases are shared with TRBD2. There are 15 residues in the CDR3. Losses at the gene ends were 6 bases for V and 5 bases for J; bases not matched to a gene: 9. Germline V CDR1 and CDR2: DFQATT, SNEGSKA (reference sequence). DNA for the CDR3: TGCAGTGCGACGGGACTAGCGGGGACTAATGAGACCCAGTACTTC. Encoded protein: CSATGLAGTNETQYF.

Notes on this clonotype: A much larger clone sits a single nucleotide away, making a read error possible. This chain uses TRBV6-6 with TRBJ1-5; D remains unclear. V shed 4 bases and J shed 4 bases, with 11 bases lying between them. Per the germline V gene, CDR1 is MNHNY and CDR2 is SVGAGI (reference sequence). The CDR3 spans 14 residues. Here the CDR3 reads CASSSLWVNQPQHF. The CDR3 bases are TGTGCCAGCAGTTCGCTATGGGTGAATCAGCCCCAGCATTTT.

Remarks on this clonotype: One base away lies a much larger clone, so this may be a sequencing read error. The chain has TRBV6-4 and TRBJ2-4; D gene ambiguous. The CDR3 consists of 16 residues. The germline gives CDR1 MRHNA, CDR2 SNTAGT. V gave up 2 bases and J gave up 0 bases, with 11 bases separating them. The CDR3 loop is CASSDRVNLAKNIQYF. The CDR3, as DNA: TGTGCCAGCAGTGACCGGGTCAATCTAGCCAAAAACATTCAGTACTTC.

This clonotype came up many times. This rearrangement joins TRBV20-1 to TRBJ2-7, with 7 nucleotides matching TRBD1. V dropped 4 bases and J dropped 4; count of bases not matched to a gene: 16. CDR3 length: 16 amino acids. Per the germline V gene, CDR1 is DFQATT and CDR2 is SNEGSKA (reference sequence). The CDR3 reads CSAKPEDRVLGYEQYF. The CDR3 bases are TGCAGTGCTAAACCAGAAGACAGGGTATTGGGGTACGAGCAGTACTTC.

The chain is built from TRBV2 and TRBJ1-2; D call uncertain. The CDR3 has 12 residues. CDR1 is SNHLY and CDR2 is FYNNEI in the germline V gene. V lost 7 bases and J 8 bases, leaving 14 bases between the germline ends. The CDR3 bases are TGTGCCAGCACCCTGTTAAACTCGGGCTACACCTTC. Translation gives CASTLLNSGYTF.

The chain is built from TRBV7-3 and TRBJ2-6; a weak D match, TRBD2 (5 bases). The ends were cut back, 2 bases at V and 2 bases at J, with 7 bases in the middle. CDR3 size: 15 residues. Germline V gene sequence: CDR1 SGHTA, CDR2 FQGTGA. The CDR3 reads CASSLDGTGANVLTF. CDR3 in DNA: TGTGCCAGCAGCTTAGACGGGACTGGGGCCAACGTCCTGACTTTC.

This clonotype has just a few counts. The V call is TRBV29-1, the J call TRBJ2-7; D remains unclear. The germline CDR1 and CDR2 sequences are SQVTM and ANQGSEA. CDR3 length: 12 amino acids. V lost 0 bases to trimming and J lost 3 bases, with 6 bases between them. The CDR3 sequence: CSVEDGNYEQYF. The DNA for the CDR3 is TGCAGCGTTGAAGATGGGAACTACGAGCAGTACTTC.

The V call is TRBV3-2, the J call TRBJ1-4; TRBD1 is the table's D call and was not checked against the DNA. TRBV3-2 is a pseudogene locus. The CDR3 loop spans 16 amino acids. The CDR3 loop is CASSQDRVRTNEKLFF. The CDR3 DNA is TGTGCCAGCAGCCAGGACAGGGTGAGGACTAATGAAAAACTGTTTTTT.

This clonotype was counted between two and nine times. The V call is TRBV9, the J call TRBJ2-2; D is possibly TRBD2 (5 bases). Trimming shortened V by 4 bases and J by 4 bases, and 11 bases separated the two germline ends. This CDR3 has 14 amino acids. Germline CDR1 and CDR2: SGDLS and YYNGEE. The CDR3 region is CASSPGWGTGELFF. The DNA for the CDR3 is TGTGCCAGCAGCCCGGGGTGGGGCACCGGGGAGCTGTTTTTT.

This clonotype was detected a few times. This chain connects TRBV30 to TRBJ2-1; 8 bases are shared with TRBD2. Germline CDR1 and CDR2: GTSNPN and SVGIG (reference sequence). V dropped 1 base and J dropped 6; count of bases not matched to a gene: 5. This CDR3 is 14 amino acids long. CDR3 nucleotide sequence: TGTGCCTGGAGTGCCCGGGGGGGTAGCAATGAGCAGTTCTTC. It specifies CAWSARGGSNEQFF.

The CDR3 protein is CASSLTGGGRGPARYGYTF. CDR3 nucleotides: TGTGCCAGCAGTCTTACAGGGGGTGGCAGGGGGCCCGCTCGCTATGGCTACACCTTC. The chain uses TRBV7-2 and TRBJ1-2; 8 bases fit TRBD1. The CDR3 spans 19 residues. V shed 6 bases, J shed 4 bases, and the junction held 22 bases outside the gene matches. Germline loops: CDR1 SGHTA, CDR2 FQGNSA.

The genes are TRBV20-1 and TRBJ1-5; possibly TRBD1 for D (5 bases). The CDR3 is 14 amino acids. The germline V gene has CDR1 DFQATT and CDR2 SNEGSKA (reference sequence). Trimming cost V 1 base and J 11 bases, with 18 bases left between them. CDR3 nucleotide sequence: TGCAGTGCTAGAGCGGGGGGGTACCAAGAGACCCAGCATTTT. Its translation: CSARAGGYQETQHF.

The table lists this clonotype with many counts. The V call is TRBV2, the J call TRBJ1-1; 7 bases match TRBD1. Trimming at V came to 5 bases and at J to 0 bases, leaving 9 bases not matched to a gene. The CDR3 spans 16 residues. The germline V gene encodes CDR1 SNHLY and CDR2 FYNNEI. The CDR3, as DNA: TGTGCCAGCAGTCAAGTCCAGGGGGGGATGAACACTGAAGCTTTCTTT. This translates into CASSQVQGGMNTEAFF.

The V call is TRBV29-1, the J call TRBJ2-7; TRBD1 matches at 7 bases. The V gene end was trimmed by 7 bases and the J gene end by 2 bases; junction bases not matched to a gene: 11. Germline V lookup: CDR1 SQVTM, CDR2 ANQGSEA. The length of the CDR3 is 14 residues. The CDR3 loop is CSALQGYGTYEQYF. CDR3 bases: TGCAGCGCCCTACAGGGGTATGGGACCTACGAGCAGTACTTC.

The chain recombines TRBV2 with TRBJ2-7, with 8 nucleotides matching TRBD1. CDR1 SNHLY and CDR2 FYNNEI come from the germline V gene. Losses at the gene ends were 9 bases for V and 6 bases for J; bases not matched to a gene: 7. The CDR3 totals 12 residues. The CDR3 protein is CASSRTGTEQYV. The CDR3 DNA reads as TGTGCCAGTAGCCGGACAGGGACCGAGCAGTACGTC.

The CDR3 DNA sequence: TGTGCCTGGATCCGGGACAGGGGCACCGGGGAGCTGTTTTTT. This translates into CAWIRDRGTGELFF. The genes are TRBV25-1 and TRBJ2-2; 10 bases align to TRBD1. The CDR3 runs 14 residues. Losses at the gene ends were 11 bases for V and 4 bases for J; bases not matched to a gene: 7. CDR1 MGHDK and CDR2 SYGVNS come from the germline V gene.